This T cell receptor beta chain was profiled in a study of tumor-infiltrating lymphocytes in primary liver carcinoma. Study-wide background: Measuring about 4.2 to 10 cm across, the tumors were staged as T1-T3 N0M0. Productive TCRbeta read counts per sample ran from roughly 3.8 to 7.5 million and were similar across tissue types.

In addition to blood RNA drawn from unsorted whole blood, germline DNA was extracted. General study results and limits: Tumors had a significantly higher top-250-clone fraction than blood (p = 0.039). Tumor region pairs outstripped tumor-adjacent and tumor-blood pairs in overlap.

CDR3 length equals 15 residues. Between the trimmed V and J ends, which lost 3 bases and 5 bases, there was a span of 15 bases. CDR1 is MNHEY, CDR2 SVGEGT, per germline. A primer matching the constant region was used to make TCR beta cDNA from approximately 520 ng of total RNA. ARM-PCR, slightly modified, supplied the TCR beta libraries through three nested multiplex PCR rounds. It was with TRBV1-TRBV30 forward primers and a C-beta reverse primer that the first two PCR rounds were run, at about 10 cycles each. From the multiplex PCR reads, TCRdb called clonotypes with MiXCR, one entry per CDR3 protein. The data hold over 250,000 distinct CDR3 sequences, with roughly three fifths observed a single time. This clonotype was picked up many times. Its cognate antigen is unknown.

V usage is TRBV6-2 or TRBV6-3 and J usage is TRBJ2-3; perhaps TRBD2 as D (6 bases). The receptor's source is a woman in her 30s with primary liver carcinoma and hepatitis B virus infection. The material sequenced was peripheral blood. DNA of the CDR3: TGTGCCAGCAGTTATGGGGAGACGGGGGAAGATACGCAGTATTTT. Translating it yields CASSYGETGEDTQYF.